This T cell receptor beta chain was captured in a study of CD8+CD57+ T cells in acquired aplastic anemia. Genomic DNA constituted the template upon which TCR beta VDJ and CDR3 profiling was performed. MiXCR, applied by TCRdb to the reads, yields one record per CDR3 protein. The table has about 200,000 distinct CDR3 sequences, 65% seen once. Deletions cut 5 bases from V and 8 bases from J, with 9 bases between. CDR1 and CDR2 from the germline V gene are SGHVS and FQNEAQ. This CDR3 has 12 amino acids. All sequencing subjects had displayed CD8+CD57+ cell expansion on flow cytometry. The TCR originated in a human donor with aplastic anemia. The V call is TRBV7-8, the J call TRBJ1-4; D uncertain. Material: sorted CD4+, CD8+, or CD8+CD57+ T cells (not recorded which) from PBMCs. CDR3 in amino acids: CASSLGLEKLFF. The CDR3 DNA reads as TGTGCCAGCAGCCTAGGCTTGGAAAAACTGTTTTTT. Variable domain in full (rest from reference TRBV7-8 and TRBJ1-4): GAGVSQSPRYKVAKRGQDVALRCDPISGHVSLFWYQQALGQGPEFLTYFQNEAQLDKSGLPSDRFFAERPEGSVSTLKIQRTQQEDSAVYLCASSLGLEKLFFGSGTQLSVL.